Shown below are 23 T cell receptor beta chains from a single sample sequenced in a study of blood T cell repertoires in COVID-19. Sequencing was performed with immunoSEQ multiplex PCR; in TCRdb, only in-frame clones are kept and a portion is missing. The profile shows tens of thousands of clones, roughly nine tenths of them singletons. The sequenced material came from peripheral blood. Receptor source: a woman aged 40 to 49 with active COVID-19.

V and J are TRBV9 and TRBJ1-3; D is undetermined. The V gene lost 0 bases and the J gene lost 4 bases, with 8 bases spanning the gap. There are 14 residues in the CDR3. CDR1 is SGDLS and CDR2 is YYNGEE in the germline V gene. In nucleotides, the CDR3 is TGTGCCAGCAGCGTAGATGCAGGAGGAAACACCATATATTTT. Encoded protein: CASSVDAGGNTIYF.

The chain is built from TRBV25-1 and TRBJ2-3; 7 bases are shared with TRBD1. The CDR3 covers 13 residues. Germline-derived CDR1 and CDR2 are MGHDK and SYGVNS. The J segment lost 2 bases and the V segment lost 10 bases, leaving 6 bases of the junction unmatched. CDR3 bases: TGTGCCATTCGGACAGGAAACACAGATACGCAGTATTTT. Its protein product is CAIRTGNTDTQYF.

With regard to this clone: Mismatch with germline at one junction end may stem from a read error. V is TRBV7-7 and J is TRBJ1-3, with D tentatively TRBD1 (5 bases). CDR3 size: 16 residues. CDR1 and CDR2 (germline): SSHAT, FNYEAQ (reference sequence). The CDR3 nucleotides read TGTGCTAGCAGCTTTGTGACGGGGGGCTCTGGAAACACCATATATTTT. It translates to CASSFVTGGSGNTIYF.

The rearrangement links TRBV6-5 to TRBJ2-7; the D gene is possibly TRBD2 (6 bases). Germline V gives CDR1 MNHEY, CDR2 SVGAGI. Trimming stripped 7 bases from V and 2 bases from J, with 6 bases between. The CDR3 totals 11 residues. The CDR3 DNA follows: TGTGCCAGCACGGGGGCCTACGAGCAGTACTTC. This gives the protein CASTGAYEQYF.

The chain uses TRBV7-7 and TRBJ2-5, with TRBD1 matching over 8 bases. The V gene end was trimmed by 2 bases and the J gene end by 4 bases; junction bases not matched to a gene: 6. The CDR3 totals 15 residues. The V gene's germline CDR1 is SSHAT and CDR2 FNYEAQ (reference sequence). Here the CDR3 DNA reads TGTGCCAGCAGCTTATCAGGACAGGGACCAGAGACCCAGTACTTC. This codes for CASSLSGQGPETQYF.

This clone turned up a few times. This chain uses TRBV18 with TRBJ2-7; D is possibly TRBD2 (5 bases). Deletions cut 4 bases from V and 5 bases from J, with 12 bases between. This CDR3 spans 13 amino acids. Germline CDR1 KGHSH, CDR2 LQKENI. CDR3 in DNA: TGTGCCAGCTCACTTCGATCCGGGGACGAGCAGTACTTC. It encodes CASSLRSGDEQYF.

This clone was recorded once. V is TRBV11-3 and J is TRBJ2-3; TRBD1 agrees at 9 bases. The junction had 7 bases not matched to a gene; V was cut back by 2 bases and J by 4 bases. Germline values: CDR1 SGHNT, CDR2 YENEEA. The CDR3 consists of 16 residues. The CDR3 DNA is TGTGCCAGCAGCTTAAGTACAGGGGGCGTTTCAGATACGCAGTATTTT. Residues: CASSLSTGGVSDTQYF.

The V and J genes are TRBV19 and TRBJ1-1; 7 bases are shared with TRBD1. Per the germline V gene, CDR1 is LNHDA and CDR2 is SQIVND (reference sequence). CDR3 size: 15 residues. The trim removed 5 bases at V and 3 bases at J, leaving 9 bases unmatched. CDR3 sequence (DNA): TGTGCCAGTAGTCACGTTAGGGGGCTGGACACTGAAGCTTTCTTT. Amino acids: CASSHVRGLDTEAFF.

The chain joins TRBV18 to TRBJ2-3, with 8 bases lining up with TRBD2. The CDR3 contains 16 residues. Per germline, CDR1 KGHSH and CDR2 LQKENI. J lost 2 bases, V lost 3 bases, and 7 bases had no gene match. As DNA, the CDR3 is TGTGCCAGCTCACCGGATGCGGGGGGCCTCACAGATACGCAGTATTTT. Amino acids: CASSPDAGGLTDTQYF.

Here the CDR3 DNA reads TGTGCCAGCAGCTTCTTTTTCCACGGGAATACAGATACGCAGTATTTT. It specifies CASSFFFHGNTDTQYF. The J gene is TRBJ2-3, the V gene TRBV5-6, with D possibly TRBD2 on 5 matching bases. Trimming left V 2 bases short and J 3 bases short, with 16 bases between. Germline CDR1 is SGHDT and CDR2 is YYEEEE. CDR3 length: 16 residues.

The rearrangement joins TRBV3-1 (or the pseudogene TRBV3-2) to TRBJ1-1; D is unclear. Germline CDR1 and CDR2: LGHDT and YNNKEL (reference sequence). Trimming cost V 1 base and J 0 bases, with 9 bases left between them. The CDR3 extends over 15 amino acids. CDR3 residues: CASSQGMGLNTEAFF. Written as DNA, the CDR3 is TGTGCCAGCAGCCAAGGAATGGGCCTGAACACTGAAGCTTTCTTT.

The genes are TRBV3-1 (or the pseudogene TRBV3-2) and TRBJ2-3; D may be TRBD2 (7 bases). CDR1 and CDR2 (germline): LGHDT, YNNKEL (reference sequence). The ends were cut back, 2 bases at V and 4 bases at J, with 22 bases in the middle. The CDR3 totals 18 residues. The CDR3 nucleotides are TGTGCCAGCAGCCAACGAACTGGGGGGGCGTTTTTCGCAGATACGCAGTATTTT. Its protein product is CASSQRTGGAFFADTQYF.

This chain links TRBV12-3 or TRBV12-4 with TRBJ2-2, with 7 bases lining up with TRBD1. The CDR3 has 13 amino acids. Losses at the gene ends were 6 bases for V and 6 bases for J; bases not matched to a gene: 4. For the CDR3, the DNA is TGTGCCAGCAGACCACAGGGGTCCGGGGAGCTGTTTTTT. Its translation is CASRPQGSGELFF.

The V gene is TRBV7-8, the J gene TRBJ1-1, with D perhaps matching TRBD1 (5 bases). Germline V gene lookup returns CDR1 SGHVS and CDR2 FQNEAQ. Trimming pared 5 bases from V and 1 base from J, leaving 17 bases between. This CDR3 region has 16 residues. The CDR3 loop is CASSPLGVRTNTEAFF. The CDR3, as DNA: TGTGCCAGCAGCCCGTTAGGGGTCAGAACGAACACTGAAGCTTTCTTT.

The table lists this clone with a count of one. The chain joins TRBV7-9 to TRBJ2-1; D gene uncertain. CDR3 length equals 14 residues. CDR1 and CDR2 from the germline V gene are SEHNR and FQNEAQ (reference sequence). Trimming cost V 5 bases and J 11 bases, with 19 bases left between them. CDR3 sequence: CASSAPDSPAKQFF. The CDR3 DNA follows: TGTGCCAGCAGCGCACCCGACTCACCAGCGAAGCAGTTCTTC.

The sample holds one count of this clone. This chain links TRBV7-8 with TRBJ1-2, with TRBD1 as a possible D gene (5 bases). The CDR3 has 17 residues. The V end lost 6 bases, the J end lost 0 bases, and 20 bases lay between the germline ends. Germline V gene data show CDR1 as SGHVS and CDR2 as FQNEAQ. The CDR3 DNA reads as TGTGCCAGCAGTTCACCAATAAGGGGCGGGGCTAACTATGGCTACACCTTC. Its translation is CASSSPIRGGANYGYTF.

The CDR3 here is CASSLGTTGYYEQYF. In DNA form, the CDR3 reads TGTGCCAGCAGTCTAGGGACCACAGGGTACTACGAGCAGTACTTC. V and J are TRBV6-5 and TRBJ2-7; TRBD1 is a possible D gene (6 bases). This CDR3 is built from 15 residues. V was pared by 5 bases and J by 3 bases, with 17 bases between. CDR1 is MNHEY, CDR2 SVGAGI, per germline.

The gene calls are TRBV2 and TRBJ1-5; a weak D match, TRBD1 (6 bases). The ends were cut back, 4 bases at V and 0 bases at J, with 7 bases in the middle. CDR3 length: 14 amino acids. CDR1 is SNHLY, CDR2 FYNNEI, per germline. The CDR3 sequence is CASSGTDSNQPQHF. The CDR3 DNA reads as TGTGCCAGCAGTGGGACAGATAGCAATCAGCCCCAGCATTTT.

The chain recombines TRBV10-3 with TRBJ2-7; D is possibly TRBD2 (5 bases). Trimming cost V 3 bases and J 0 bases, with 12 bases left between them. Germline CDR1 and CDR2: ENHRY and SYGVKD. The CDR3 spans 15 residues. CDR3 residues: CAISDTGTASYEQYF. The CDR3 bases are TGTGCCATCAGTGATACGGGAACGGCCTCCTACGAGCAGTACTTC.

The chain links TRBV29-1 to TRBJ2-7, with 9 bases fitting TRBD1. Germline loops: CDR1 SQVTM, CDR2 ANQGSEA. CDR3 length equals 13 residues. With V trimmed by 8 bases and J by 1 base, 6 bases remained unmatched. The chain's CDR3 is CSTPGQGSYEQYF. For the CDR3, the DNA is TGCAGCACCCCGGGACAGGGATCCTACGAGCAGTACTTC.

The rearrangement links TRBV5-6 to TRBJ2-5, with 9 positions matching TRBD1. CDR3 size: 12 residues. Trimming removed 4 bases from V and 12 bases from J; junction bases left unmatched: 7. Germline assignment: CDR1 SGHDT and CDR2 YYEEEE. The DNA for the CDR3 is TGTGCCAGCAGCCATATACGGGACAGGGAGTACTTC. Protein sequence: CASSHIRDREYF.

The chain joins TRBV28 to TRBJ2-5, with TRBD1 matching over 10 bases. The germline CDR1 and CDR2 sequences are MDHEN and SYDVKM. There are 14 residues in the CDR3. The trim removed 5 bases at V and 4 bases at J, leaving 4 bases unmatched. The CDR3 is CASSPRTGGETQYF. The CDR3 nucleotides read TGTGCCAGCAGTCCAAGGACAGGGGGAGAGACCCAGTACTTC. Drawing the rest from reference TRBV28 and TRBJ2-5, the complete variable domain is DVKVTQSSRYLVKRTGEKVFLECVQDMDHENMFWYRQDPGLGLRLIYFSYDVKMKEKGDIPEGYSVSREKKERFSLILESASTNQTSMYLCASSPRTGGETQYFGPGTRLLVL.

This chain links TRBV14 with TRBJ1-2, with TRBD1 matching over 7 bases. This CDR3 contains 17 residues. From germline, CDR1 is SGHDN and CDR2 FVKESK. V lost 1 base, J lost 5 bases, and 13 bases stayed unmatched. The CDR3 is CASSQGTGRRSPYGYTF. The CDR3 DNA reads TGTGCCAGCAGCCAAGGGACAGGACGCCGTTCCCCATATGGCTACACCTTC.